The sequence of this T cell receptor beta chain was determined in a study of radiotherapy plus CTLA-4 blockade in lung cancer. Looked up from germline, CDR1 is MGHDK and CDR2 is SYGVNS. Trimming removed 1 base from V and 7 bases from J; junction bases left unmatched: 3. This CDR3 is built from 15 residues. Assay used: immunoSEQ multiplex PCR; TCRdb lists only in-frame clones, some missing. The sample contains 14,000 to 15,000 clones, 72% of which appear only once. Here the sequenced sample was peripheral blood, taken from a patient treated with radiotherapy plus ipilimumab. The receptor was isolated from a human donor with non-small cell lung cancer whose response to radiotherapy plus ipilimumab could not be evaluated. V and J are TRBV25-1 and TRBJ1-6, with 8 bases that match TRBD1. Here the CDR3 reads CASSESGGGNSPLHF. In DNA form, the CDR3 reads TGTGCCAGCAGTGAATCAGGGGGCGGGAATTCACCCCTCCACTTT.